The 4 T cell receptor beta chains below were found in one sample sequenced in a study of T cells in Graves' hyperthyroidism and ophthalmopathy. RNA transcripts gave rise to amplified TCR beta CDR3 regions. HTBI primers drove first-round RT-PCR of the TCR CDR3. TCRdb independently ran MiXCR on the multiplex PCR reads; one entry per CDR3 protein. Counted here are about 480,000 distinct CDR3 sequences, about 15% occurring once; the ten biggest clones make up about 17%. The source material was blood. The origin of the receptors is a woman younger than 30 with Graves' hyperthyroidism.

Remarks on this clonotype: This could be a read error, since a much larger clone is one nucleotide away. The CDR3 here is CASRPLAGRHLTRTDTQYF. Written as DNA, the CDR3 is TGTGCCAGTAGACCTCTAGCGGGACGCCACCTCACTAGAACAGATACGCAGTATTTT. The chain joins TRBV19 to TRBJ2-3; TRBD2 agrees at 9 bases. The germline gives CDR1 LNHDA, CDR2 SQIVND (reference sequence). The CDR3 sequence is 19 residues long. With 6 bases clipped from V and 3 bases from J, the junction kept 19 bases outside the gene matches. Using reference TRBV19 and TRBJ2-3 for the parts outside the CDR3, the full variable domain is DGGITQSPKYLFRKEGQNVTLSCEQNLNHDAMYWYRQDPGQGLRLIYYSQIVNDFQKGDIAEGYSVSREKKESFPLTVTSAQKNPTAFYLCASRPLAGRHLTRTDTQYFGPGTRLTVL.

Notes on this clonotype: Since a much larger clone is just one base distant, this may be a read error. The gene calls are TRBV7-9 and TRBJ2-3; the D gene is possibly TRBD1 (6 bases). This CDR3 is 17 amino acids long. Looked up from germline, CDR1 is SEHNR and CDR2 is FQNEAQ (reference sequence). Trimming cost V 6 bases and J 0 bases, with 19 bases left between them. The CDR3 loop is CASRLHPQGISTDTQYF. The CDR3 DNA sequence: TGTGCCAGCAGACTACACCCCCAGGGGATCAGCACAGATACGCAGTATTTT. Together with reference TRBV7-9 and TRBJ2-3, the CDR3 gives the full variable domain: DTGVSQNPRHKITKRGQNVTFRCDPISEHNRLYWYRQTLGQGPEFLTYFQNEAQLEKSRLLSDRFSAERPKGSFSTLEIQRTEQGDSAMYLCASRLHPQGISTDTQYFGPGTRLTVL.

This clonotype occurred many times. The chain joins TRBV12-3 or TRBV12-4 to TRBJ2-3; D unclear. Between the trimmed V and J ends, which lost 3 bases and 2 bases, there was a span of 9 bases. The CDR3 has 14 amino acids. DNA of the CDR3: TGTGCCAGCAGTTTTCAGAGCGACACAGATACGCAGTATTTT. It encodes CASSFQSDTDTQYF.

This clonotype was observed at least ten times. This sequence joins TRBV20-1 and TRBJ2-3, with TRBD2 matching over 12 bases. The V and J ends lost 3 bases and 0 bases, in that order; junction bases with no gene match: 19. The CDR3 is 21 amino acids. Germline V lookup: CDR1 DFQATT, CDR2 SNEGSKA (reference sequence). The CDR3 sequence: CSARMMWGLAGGRGSTDTQYF. CDR3 DNA: TGCAGTGCTAGGATGATGTGGGGACTAGCGGGCGGTCGGGGGAGCACAGATACGCAGTATTTT.